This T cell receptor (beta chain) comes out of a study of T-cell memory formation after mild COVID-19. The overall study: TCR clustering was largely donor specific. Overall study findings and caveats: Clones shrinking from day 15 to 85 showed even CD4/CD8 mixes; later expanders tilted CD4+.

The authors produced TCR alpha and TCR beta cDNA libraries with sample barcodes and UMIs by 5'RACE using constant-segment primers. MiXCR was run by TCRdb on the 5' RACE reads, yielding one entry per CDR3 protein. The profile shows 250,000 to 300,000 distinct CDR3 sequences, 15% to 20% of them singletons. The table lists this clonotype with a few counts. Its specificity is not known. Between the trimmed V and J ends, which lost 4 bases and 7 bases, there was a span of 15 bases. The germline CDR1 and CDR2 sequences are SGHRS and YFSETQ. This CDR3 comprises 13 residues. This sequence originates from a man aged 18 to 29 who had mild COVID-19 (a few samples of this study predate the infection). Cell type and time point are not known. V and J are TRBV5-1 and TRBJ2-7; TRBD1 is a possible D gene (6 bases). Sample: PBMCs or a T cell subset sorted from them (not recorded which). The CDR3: CASSMDREGEQYV. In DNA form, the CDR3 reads TGCGCCAGCAGCATGGACAGAGAGGGGGAGCAGTACGTC.